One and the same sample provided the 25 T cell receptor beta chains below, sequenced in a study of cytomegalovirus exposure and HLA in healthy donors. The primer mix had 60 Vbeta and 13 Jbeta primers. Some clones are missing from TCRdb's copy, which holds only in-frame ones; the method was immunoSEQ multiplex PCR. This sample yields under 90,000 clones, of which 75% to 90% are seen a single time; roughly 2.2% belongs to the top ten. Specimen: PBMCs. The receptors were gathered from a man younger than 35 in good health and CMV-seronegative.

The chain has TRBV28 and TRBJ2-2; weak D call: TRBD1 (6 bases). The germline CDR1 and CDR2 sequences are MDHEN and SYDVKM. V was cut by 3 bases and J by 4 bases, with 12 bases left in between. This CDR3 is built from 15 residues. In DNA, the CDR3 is TGTGCCAGCAGTTTGGCAGGGGAACCCACCGGGGAGCTGTTTTTT. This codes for CASSLAGEPTGELFF.

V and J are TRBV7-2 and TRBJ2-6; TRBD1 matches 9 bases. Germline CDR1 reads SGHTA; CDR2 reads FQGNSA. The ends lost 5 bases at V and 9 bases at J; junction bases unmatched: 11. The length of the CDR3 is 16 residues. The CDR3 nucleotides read TGTGCCAGCAGCAACGTGGCCGGGACAGGGATCAACGTCCTGACTTTC. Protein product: CASSNVAGTGINVLTF.

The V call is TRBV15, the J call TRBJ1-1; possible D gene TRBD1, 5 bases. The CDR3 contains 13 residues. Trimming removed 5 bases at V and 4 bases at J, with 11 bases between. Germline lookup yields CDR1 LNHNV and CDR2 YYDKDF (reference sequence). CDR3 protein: CATSGQGITEAFF. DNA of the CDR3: TGTGCCACCAGCGGGCAGGGTATCACTGAAGCTTTCTTT.

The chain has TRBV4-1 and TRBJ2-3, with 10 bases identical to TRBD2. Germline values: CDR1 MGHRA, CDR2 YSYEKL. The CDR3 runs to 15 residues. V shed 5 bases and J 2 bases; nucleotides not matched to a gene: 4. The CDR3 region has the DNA TGCGCCAGCAGCATACTAGCGGGGACCACAGATACGCAGTATTTT. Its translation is CASSILAGTTDTQYF.

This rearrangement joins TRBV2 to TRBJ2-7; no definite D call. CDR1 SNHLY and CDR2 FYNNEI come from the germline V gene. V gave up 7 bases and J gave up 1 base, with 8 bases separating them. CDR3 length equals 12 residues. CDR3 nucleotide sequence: TGTGCCAGCACCCGTGAGTCCTACGAGCAGTACTTC. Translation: CASTRESYEQYF.

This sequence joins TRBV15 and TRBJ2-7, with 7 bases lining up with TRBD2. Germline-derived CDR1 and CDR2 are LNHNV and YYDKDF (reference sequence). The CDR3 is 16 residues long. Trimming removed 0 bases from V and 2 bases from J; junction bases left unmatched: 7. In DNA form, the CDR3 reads TGTGCCACCAGCAGAGATCGGGGAGCGGGAACCTACGAGCAGTACTTC. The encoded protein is CATSRDRGAGTYEQYF.

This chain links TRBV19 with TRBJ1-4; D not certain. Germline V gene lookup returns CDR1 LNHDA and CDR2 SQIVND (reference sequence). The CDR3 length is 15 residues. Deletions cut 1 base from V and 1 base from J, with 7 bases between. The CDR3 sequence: CASSIGALTNEKLFF. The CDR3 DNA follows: TGTGCCAGTAGTATAGGGGCCCTAACTAATGAAAAACTGTTTTTT.

This CDR3 reads CASTPRERVTGELFF. CDR3 nucleotide sequence: TGTGCCAGCACCCCACGGGAGAGGGTCACCGGGGAGCTGTTTTTT. The chain is built from TRBV6-6 and TRBJ2-2, with TRBD2 as a possible D gene (6 bases). From germline, CDR1 is MNHNY and CDR2 SVGAGI (reference sequence). V lost 7 bases, J lost 4 bases, and 16 bases lay in between. CDR3 length: 15 amino acids.

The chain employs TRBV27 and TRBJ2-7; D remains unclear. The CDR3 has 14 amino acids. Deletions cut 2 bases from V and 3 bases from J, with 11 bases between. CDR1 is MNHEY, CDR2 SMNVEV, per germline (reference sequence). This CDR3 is CASSLRNGFYEQYF. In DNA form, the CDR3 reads TGTGCCAGCAGTTTAAGAAATGGCTTCTACGAGCAGTACTTC.

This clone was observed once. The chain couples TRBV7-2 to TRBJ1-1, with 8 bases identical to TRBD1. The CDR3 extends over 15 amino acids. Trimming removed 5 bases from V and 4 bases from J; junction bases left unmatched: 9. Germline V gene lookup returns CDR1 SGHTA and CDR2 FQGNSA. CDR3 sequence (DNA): TGTGCCAGCAGCAAACAGGGGGTTAGGTTCACTGAAGCTTTCTTT. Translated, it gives CASSKQGVRFTEAFF.

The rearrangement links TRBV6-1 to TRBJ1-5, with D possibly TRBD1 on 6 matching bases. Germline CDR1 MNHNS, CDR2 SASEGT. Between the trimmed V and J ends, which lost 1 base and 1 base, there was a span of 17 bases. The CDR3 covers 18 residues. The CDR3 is CASSEGQAWGVSNQPQHF. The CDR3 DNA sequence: TGTGCCAGCAGTGAAGGACAGGCATGGGGTGTAAGCAATCAGCCCCAGCATTTT.

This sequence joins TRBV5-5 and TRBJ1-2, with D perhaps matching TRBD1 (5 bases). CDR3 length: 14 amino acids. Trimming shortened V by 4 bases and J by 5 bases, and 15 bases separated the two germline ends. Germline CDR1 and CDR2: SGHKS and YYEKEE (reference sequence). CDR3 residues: CASSGGGMRYGYTF. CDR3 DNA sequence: TGTGCCAGCAGCGGCGGGGGAATGCGGTATGGCTACACCTTC.

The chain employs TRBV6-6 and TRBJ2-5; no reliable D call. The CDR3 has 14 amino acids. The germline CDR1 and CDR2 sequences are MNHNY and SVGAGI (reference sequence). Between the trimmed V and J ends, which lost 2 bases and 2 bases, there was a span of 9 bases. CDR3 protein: CASSYGRLQETQYF. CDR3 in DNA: TGTGCCAGCAGTTACGGCAGGTTACAAGAGACCCAGTACTTC.

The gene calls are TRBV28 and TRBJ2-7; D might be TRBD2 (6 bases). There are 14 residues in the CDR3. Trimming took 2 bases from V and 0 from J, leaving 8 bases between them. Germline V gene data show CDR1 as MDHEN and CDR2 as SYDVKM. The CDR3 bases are TGTGCCAGCAGTTTAGGAGGGAGCTCCTACGAGCAGTACTTC. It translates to CASSLGGSSYEQYF.

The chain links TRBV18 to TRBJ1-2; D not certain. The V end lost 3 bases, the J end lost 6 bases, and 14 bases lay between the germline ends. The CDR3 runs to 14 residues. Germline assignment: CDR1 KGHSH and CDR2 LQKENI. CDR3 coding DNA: TGTGCCAGCTCACCTTCGACTGTGGAGGATGGCTACACCTTC. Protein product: CASSPSTVEDGYTF. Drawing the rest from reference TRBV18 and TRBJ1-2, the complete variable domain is NAGVMQNPRHLVRRRGQEARLRCSPMKGHSHVYWYRQLPEEGLKFMVYLQKENIIDESGMPKERFSAEFPKEGPSILRIQQVVRGDSAAYFCASSPSTVEDGYTFGSGTRLTVV.

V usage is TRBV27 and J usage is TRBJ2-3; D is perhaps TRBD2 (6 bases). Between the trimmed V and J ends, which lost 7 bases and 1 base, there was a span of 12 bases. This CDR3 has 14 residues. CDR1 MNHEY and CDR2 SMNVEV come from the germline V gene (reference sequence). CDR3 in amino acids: CASNLWGGTDTQYF. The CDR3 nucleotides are TGTGCCAGCAACCTCTGGGGGGGCACAGATACGCAGTATTTT.

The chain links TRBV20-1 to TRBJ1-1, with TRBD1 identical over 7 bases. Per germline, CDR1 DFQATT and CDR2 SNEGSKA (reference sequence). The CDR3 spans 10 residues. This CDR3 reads CSAGGRGAFF. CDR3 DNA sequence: TGCAGCGCAGGGGGTAGGGGAGCTTTCTTT.

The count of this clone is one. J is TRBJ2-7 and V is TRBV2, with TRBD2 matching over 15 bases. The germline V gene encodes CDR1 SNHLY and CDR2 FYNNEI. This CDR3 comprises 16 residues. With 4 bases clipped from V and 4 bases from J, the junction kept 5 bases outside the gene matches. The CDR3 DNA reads TGTGCCAGCAGTGTAGGGGGGACTAGCGGGAGGTACGAGCAGTACTTC. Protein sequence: CASSVGGTSGRYEQYF.

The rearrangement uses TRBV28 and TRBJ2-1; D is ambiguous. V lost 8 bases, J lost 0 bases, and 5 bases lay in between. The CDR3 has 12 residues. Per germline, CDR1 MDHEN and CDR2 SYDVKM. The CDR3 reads CASWSSYNEQFF. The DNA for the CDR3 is TGTGCCAGCTGGAGCTCCTACAATGAGCAGTTCTTC.

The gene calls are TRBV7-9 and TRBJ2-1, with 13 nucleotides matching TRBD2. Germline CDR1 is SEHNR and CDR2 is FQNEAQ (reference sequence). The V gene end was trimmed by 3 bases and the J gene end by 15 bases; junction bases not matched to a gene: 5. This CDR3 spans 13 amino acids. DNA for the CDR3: TGTGCCAGCAGCTTGGCACTAGCGGGAGGGTTGTTCTTC. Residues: CASSLALAGGLFF. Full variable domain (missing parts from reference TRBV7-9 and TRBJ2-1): DTGVSQNPRHKITKRGQNVTFRCDPISEHNRLYWYRQTLGQGPEFLTYFQNEAQLEKSRLLSDRFSAERPKGSFSTLEIQRTEQGDSAMYLCASSLALAGGLFFGPGTRLTVL.

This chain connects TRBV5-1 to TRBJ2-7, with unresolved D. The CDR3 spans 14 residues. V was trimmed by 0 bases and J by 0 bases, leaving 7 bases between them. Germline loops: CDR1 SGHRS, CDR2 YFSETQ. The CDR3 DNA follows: TGCGCCAGCAGCTTGGCGTCGAGCTCCTACGAGCAGTACTTC. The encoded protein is CASSLASSSYEQYF.

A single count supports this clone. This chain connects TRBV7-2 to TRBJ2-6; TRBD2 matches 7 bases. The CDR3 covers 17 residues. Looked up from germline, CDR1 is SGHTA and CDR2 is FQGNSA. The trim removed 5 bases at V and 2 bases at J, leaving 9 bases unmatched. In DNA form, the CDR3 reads TGTGCCAGCAGCCCAGGGTGGGGGGGGGCTGGGGCCAACGTCCTGACTTTC. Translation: CASSPGWGGAGANVLTF.

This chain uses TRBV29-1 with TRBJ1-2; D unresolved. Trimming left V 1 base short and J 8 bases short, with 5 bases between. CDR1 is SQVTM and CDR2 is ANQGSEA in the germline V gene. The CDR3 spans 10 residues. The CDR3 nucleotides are TGCAGCGTTGAAGGGCACGGCTACACCTTC. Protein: CSVEGHGYTF.

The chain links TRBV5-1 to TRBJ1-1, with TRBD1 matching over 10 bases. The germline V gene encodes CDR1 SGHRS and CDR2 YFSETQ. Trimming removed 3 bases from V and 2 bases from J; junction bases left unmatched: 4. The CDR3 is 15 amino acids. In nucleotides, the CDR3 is TGCGCCAGCAGCTCCCGGACAGGGGGAAACACTGAAGCTTTCTTT. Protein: CASSSRTGGNTEAFF.

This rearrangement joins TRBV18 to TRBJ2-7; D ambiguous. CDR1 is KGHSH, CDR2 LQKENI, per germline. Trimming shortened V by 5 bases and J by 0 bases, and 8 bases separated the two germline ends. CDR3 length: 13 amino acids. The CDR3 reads CASSELSSYEQYF. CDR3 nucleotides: TGTGCCAGCTCAGAACTGAGCTCCTACGAGCAGTACTTC.